This T cell receptor beta chain comes out of a study of T cell responses to AZD1222 COVID-19 vaccine listed by TCRdb under 2021. For the wider study: AZD1222 recipients given second doses at about 4 weeks or at about 12 weeks were pooled, since spike-specific TCR depth and breadth were not found to differ between the two schedules. A total of 233 trial participants underwent TCR sequencing, of whom 207 received two doses of AZD1222 and approximately 25 received two doses of the MenACWY control vaccine. Trial participants were enrolled by age into 18-55, 56-69 and 70-plus year subgroups, with around 150, 28 and 57 TCR-sequenced participants respectively.

The time point label on this specimen signifies: baseline before first vaccination. Samples from vaccinated people were obtained from the UK trials COV001 and COV002, which included a single-blind randomized controlled phase 2/3 trial of AZD1222 (ChAdOx1 nCoV-19) in healthy adults. For TCRbeta chain sequencing, PBMC samples were collected from trial participants at day 0 and at day 28 after the second dose. The full study reports these points: Participants were mostly white British, with more females than males. The authors suggested clonal diversity may have been underestimated. After two AZD1222 doses, spike-specific TCR breadth and depth were significantly higher than at day 0 and than in MenACWY recipients. Conclusions about previously exposed vaccinees are limited because only six or seven AZD1222 recipients were SARS-CoV-2 seropositive at baseline. Vaccine-associated CD4 TCRs spanned the whole spike protein, with dominant responses in regions 160-218 and 743-854. No day 14 peak-response samples were available, so repertoires were characterized only after the peak T cell response. Reportedly, almost half of the unique spike-specific TCRs recognized epitopes lying outside the regions that are mutated in the B.1.351 and B.1.1.7 variants. The 56-69-year group was small, and its depth increase did not reach significance, likely because of low power.

The CDR3 regions of human TCRbeta chains were subjected to immunosequencing. The authors' analysis ran thus. TCRs in the repertoires were matched against a reference library of SARS-CoV-2-specific TCRs that had been generated with the MIRA antigen-specificity platform. Breadth was defined as the fraction of unique TCRs that were SARS-CoV-2-associated, and depth was defined as the fraction of total T cells that were SARS-CoV-2-associated. Using the MIRA data, every spike-specific TCR was mapped to the spike region that the TCR reacted to and assigned to either a CD4 or a CD8 class. Log10-transformed breadth and depth values were compared by one-way ANOVA with Sidak's multiple comparisons tests. TCRdb took over this immuneACCESS table, retaining in-frame rearrangements with V and J assigned. Such tables are incomplete; in checked studies, under half of the missing clones stem from an unresolved V gene, and the remainder is unexplained. That table gives V, J and clone size, and the DNA gave D and trimming. This sample gives tens of thousands of clones in total; over 60% of them show up just once. 9% to 14% of the sample lies in the top ten.

As to this clone: The antigen it recognizes is unknown. Base qualities are not at hand, and no much larger clone is one base apart.

The CDR3 covers 13 residues, taking in both the cysteine and the phenylalanine. Only CDR3 DNA remains: 39 bases, in frame from the first base. Sequences SGHTA (CDR1) and FQGNSA (CDR2) are obtained from the germline V gene. The V end loses 5 bases and the J end loses 7 bases, and a stretch of 14 bases separates them. The sequence was obtained from an adult in good health. The specimen comprised peripheral blood, sampled on day 0 of AZD1222 vaccination. The chain employs TRBV7-2 and TRBJ1-1; no D segment can be confidently identified. The CDR3 reads CASSLNGLDEAFF. The DNA sequence is TGTGCCAGCAGCCTTAACGGTCTGGATGAAGCTTTCTTT.